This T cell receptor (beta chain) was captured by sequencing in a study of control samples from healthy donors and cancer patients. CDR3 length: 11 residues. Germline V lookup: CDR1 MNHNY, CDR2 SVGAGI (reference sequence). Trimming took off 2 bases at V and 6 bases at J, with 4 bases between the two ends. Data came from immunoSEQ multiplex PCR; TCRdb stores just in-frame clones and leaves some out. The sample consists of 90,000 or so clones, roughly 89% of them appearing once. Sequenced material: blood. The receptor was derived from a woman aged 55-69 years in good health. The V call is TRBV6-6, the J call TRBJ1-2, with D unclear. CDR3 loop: CASSYRDGYTF. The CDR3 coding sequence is TGTGCCAGCAGTTACCGGGATGGCTACACCTTC.